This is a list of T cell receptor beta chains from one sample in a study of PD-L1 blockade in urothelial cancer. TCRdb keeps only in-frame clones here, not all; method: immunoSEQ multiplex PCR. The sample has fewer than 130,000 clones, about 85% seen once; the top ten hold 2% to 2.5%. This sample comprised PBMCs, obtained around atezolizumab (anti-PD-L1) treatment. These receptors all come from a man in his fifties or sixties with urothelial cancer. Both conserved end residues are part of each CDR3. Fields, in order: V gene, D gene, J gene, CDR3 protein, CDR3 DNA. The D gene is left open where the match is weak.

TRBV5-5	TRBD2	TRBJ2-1	CASSSRLANEQFF	TGTGCCAGCAGCTCCAGACTAGCCAATGAGCAGTTCTTC
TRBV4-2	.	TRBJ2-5	CASSQVSEETQYF	TGTGCCAGCAGCCAGGTTAGTGAAGAGACCCAGTACTTC
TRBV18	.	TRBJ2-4	CASSPPSLGQLAKNIQYF	TGTGCCAGCTCACCACCGTCCCTAGGACAACTAGCCAAAAACATTCAGTACTTC
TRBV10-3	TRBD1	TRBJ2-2	CAITETGAAGELFF	TGTGCCATCACGGAGACAGGGGCGGCCGGGGAGCTGTTTTTT
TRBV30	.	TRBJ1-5	CAWSREAYGNQPQHF	TGTGCCTGGAGTCGGGAGGCTTATGGCAATCAGCCCCAGCATTTT
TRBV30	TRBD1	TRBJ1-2	CAGPRDRYGYTF	TGTGCCGGACCCCGGGACAGATATGGCTACACCTTC
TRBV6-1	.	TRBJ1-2	CASSEGAGGGYTF	TGTGCCAGCAGTGAAGGGGCTGGGGGGGGCTACACCTTC
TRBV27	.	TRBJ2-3	CASSLVGVIDTQYF	TGTGCCAGCAGTTTAGTGGGCGTTATAGATACGCAGTATTTT
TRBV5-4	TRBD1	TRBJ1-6	CASSKDRVGSPLHF	TGTGCCAGCAGCAAGGACAGGGTCGGTTCACCCCTCCACTTT
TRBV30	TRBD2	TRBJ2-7	CAWRQAGVREQYF	TGTGCCTGGAGGCAAGCGGGAGTACGGGAGCAGTACTTC